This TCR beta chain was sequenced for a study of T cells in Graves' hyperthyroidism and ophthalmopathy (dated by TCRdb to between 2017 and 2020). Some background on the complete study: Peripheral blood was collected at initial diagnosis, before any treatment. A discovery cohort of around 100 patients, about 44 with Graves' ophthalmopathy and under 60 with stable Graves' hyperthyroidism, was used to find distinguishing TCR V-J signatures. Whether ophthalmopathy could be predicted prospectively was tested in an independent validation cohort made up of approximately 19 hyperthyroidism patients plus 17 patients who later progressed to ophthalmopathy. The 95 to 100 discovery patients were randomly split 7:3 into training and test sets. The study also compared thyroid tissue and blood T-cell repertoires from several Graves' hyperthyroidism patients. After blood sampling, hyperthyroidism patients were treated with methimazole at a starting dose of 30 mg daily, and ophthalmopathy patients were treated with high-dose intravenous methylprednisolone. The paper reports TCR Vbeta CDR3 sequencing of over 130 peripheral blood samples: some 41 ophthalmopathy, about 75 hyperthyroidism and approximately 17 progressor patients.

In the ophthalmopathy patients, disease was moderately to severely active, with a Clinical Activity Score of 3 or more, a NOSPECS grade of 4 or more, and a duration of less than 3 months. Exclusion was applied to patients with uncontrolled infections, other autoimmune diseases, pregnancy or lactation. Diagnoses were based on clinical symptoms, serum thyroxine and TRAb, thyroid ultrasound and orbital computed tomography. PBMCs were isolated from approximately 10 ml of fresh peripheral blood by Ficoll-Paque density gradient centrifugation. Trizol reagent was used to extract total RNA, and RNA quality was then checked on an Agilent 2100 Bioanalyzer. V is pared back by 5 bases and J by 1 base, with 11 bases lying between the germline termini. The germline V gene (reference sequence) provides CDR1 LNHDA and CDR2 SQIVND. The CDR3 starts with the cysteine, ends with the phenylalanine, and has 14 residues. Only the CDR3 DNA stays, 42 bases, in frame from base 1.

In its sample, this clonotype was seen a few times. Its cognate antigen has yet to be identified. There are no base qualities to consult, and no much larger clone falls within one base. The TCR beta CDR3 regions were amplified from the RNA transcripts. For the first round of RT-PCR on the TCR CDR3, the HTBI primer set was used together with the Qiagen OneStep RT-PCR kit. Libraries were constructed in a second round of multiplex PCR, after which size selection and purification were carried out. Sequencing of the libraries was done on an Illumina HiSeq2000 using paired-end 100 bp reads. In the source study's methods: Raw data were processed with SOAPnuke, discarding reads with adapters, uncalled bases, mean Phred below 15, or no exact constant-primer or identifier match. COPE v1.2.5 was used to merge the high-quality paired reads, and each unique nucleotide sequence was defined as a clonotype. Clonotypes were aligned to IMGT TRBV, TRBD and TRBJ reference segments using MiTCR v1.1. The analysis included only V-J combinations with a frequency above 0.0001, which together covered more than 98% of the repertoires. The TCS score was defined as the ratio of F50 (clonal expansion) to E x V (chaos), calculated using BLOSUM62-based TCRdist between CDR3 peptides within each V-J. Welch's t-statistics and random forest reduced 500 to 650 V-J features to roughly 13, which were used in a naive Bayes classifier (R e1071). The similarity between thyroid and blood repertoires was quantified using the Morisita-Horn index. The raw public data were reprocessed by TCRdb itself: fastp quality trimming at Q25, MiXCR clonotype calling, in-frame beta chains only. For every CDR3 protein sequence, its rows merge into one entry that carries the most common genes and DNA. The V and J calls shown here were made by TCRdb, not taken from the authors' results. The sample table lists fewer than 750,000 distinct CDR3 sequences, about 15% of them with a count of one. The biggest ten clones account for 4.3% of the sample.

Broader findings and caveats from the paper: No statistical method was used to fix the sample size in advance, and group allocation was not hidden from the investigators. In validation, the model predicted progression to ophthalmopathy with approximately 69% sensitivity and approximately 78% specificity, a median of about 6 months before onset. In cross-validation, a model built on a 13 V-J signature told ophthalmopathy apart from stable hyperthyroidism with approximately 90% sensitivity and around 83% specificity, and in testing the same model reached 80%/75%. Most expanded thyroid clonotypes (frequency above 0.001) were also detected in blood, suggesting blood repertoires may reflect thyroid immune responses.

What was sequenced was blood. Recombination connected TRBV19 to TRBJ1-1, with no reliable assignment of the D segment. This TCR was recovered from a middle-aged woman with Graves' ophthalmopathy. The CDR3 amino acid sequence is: CASSSEPANTEAFF. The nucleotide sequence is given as TGTGCCAGTAGTTCGGAACCGGCGAACACTGAAGCTTTCTTT.